The 6 T cell receptor beta chains in this list originate from one sample, sequenced in a study of long-term antiretroviral therapy in people with HIV. immunoSEQ v3.0 was run at survey level. TCRdb's copy holds only in-frame clones and misses some; the assay was immunoSEQ multiplex PCR. The profile covers fewer than 40,000 clones, with around 79% appearing a single time and 3% to 3.5% taken by the ten largest. The sample here was unsorted PBMCs, taken 1.9 years after starting antiretroviral therapy. These TCRs come from a man younger than 30 with HIV.

The J gene is TRBJ2-1, the V gene TRBV10-3, with unresolved D. Germline CDR1 reads ENHRY; CDR2 reads SYGVKD. V lost 10 bases and J 12 bases, leaving 10 bases between the germline ends. This CDR3 has 9 amino acids. The CDR3 DNA sequence: TGTGCCACTTCGTGGGGGCAGTTCTTC. Its translation: CATSWGQFF.

This chain uses TRBV9 with TRBJ2-5; 7 positions agree with TRBD1. This CDR3 spans 15 amino acids. V was pared by 0 bases and J by 1 base, with 3 bases of the junction left unmatched. Germline V gene lookup returns CDR1 SGDLS and CDR2 YYNGEE. The CDR3 sequence: CASSVGGQIQETQYF. CDR3 nucleotides: TGTGCCAGCAGCGTAGGGGGACAGATCCAAGAGACCCAGTACTTC.

This clone came up a few times. The rearrangement joins TRBV5-4 to TRBJ1-1; D is unclear. The CDR3 consists of 13 residues. V was pared by 0 bases and J by 1 base, with 4 bases between. CDR1 SGHNT and CDR2 YYREEE come from the germline V gene (reference sequence). The CDR3 DNA is TGTGCCAGCAGCTTGGAGGAGAACACTGAAGCTTTCTTT. Its protein is CASSLEENTEAFF. Together with reference TRBV5-4 and TRBJ1-1, the CDR3 gives the full variable domain: ETGVTQSPTHLIKTRGQQVTLRCSSQSGHNTVSWYQQALGQGPQFIFQYYREEENGRGNFPPRFSGLQFPNYSSELNVNALELDDSALYLCASSLEENTEAFFGQGTRLTVV.

Of note for this clone: At the DNA level, this CDR3 is encoded by other sequences in the same sample as well. The V call is TRBV2, the J call TRBJ1-2; D remains ambiguous. V was cut by 1 base and J by 4 bases, with 7 bases left in between. Germline CDR1 SNHLY, CDR2 FYNNEI. The CDR3 covers 13 residues. The CDR3 region is CASSEGGPYGYTF. The CDR3 DNA is TGTGCCAGCAGTGAAGGAGGGCCCTATGGCTACACCTTC. The full variable domain, its missing parts supplied by reference TRBV2 and TRBJ1-2, is EPEVTQTPSHQVTQMGQEVILRCVPISNHLYFYWYRQILGQKVEFLVSFYNNEISEKSEIFDDQFSVERPDGSNFTLKIRSTKLEDSAMYFCASSEGGPYGYTFGSGTRLTVV.

V is TRBV6-6 and J is TRBJ2-2; no clear D gene. Germline V gene lookup returns CDR1 MNHNY and CDR2 SVGAGI (reference sequence). Trimming took 4 bases from V and 3 from J, leaving 9 bases between them. This CDR3 has 14 amino acids. The CDR3 bases are TGTGCCAGCAGTTTGCTGGCGGACACCGGGGAGCTGTTTTTT. Translating gives CASSLLADTGELFF.

The chain has TRBV14 and TRBJ2-5; no firm D call. There are 13 residues in the CDR3. Germline CDR1 and CDR2: SGHDN and FVKESK. V was trimmed by 2 bases and J by 5 bases, leaving 9 bases between them. DNA of the CDR3: TGTGCCAGCAGCCAAATTCCTGAGGAGACCCAGTACTTC. Residues: CASSQIPEETQYF.